This record concerns one T cell receptor beta chain sequence. What it binds is unknown. As every portion of the isolated RNA was reverse transcribed, the sequencing read expressed TCRB transcripts. Libraries were prepared by immunoSEQ multiplex PCR; TCRdb keeps only in-frame clonotypes and omits some of them. The table includes 640,000 or so clones, over 13% detected once. This sample is drawn from a study of beta chain features in type 1 diabetes. CDR1 MNHNS and CDR2 SASEGT come from the germline V gene. Trimming stripped 10 bases from V and 0 bases from J, with 12 bases between. CDR3 length: 13 amino acids. General study findings and limits: Type 1 diabetes patients had TCRB CDR3s that were shorter (moderately but significantly so) in all four CD4+ subsets.

This rearrangement joins TRBV6-1 to TRBJ2-5; D may be TRBD1 (6 bases). This receptor was taken from a man younger than 35 with type 1 diabetes. Specimen: naive CD4+ T cells from blood. CDR3 bases: TGTGCCACCCCGGGACACCACCAAGAGACCCAGTACTTC. Its translation: CATPGHHQETQYF.